Listed here are 22 T cell receptor beta chains from one sample, sequenced in a study of shared clonotypes between healthy human individuals. The method was immunoSEQ multiplex PCR; TCRdb's version includes in-frame clones alone and lacks a portion of them. Among about 1.5 million clones listed, approximately 98% were seen once. Source material: naive CD4+ T cells sorted from blood. Subset given: CD45RA+ positively selected. These receptors came from a man aged 25-45 years in good health.

The rearrangement joins TRBV6-5 to TRBJ1-5; tentative D call: TRBD1 (5 bases). CDR3 length equals 13 residues. CDR1 and CDR2 from the germline V gene are MNHEY and SVGAGI. Between the trimmed V and J ends, which lost 7 bases and 6 bases, there was a span of 13 bases. The CDR3 protein is CASIPPGGQPQHF. The CDR3, as DNA: TGTGCCAGCATCCCCCCCGGGGGTCAGCCCCAGCATTTT.

DNA for the CDR3: TGTGCCAGCAGTTTACGGACAGGGGATCAGCCCCAGCATTTT. Its protein is CASSLRTGDQPQHF. The rearrangement uses TRBV27 and TRBJ1-5; 9 bases agree with TRBD1. V shed 2 bases and J 5 bases; nucleotides not matched to a gene: 1. Germline-derived CDR1 and CDR2 are MNHEY and SMNVEV (reference sequence). There are 14 residues in the CDR3.

The chain links TRBV10-3 to TRBJ2-1; 12 positions agree with TRBD2. After removal of 2 bases from V and 7 bases from J, the junction contained 9 bases not matched to a gene. This CDR3 is 17 amino acids long. Germline CDR1 is ENHRY and CDR2 is SYGVKD. The CDR3 loop is CAISERRTSGRSNEQFF. The CDR3 region has the DNA TGTGCCATCAGTGAGAGGCGAACTAGCGGGAGGTCAAATGAGCAGTTCTTC.

The V gene is TRBV28, the J gene TRBJ2-7; TRBD1 aligns across 11 bases. The CDR3 is made up of 15 amino acids. In germline, CDR1 is MDHEN, CDR2 SYDVKM. V shed 5 bases and J 2 bases; nucleotides not matched to a gene: 5. This CDR3 is CASSGPGQGAYEQYF. The DNA for the CDR3 is TGTGCCAGCAGTGGCCCGGGACAGGGGGCCTACGAGCAGTACTTC.

The chain links TRBV18 to TRBJ2-1, with D unresolved. The V and J ends lost 6 bases and 0 bases respectively, with 12 bases between them. The CDR3 has 15 residues. Germline-derived CDR1 and CDR2 are KGHSH and LQKENI. CDR3: CASSQRQISYNEQFF. The CDR3 coding sequence is TGTGCCAGCTCGCAGCGTCAAATCTCCTACAATGAGCAGTTCTTC.

In its sample, this clone was seen once. The CDR3 is CASSLRVGLPSIEQYF. The DNA for the CDR3 is TGTGCCAGCAGCTTGCGGGTAGGACTTCCGAGTATCGAGCAGTACTTC. This chain links TRBV7-2 with TRBJ2-7; tentative D call: TRBD2 (5 bases). V dropped 3 bases and J dropped 6 bases, with 21 bases sitting between them. From germline, CDR1 is SGHTA and CDR2 FQGNSA. CDR3 length: 16 amino acids.

The chain links TRBV2 to TRBJ2-7; 10 nucleotides match TRBD2. With V trimmed by 1 base and J by 9 bases, 9 bases remained unmatched. Germline CDR1 and CDR2: SNHLY and FYNNEI. The length of the CDR3 is 15 residues. The CDR3 region is CASSEGLAGVIGQYF. DNA of the CDR3: TGTGCCAGCAGTGAAGGTCTAGCGGGAGTGATTGGGCAGTACTTC.

The rearrangement joins TRBV2 to TRBJ1-1; D unclear. Germline CDR1 is SNHLY and CDR2 is FYNNEI. CDR3 length equals 13 residues. Trimming pared 0 bases from V and 7 bases from J, leaving 9 bases between. CDR3 sequence reads: CASSEAGTLEAFF. The CDR3 DNA sequence: TGTGCCAGCAGTGAAGCGGGTACACTTGAAGCTTTCTTT.

The gene calls are TRBV7-2 and TRBJ2-5; unclear D gene. This CDR3 has 11 amino acids. The germline V and J ends were trimmed by 3 bases and 4 bases, with 3 bases remaining between them. Germline loops: CDR1 SGHTA, CDR2 FQGNSA. In nucleotides, the CDR3 is TGTGCCAGCAGCTTCCGAGAGACCCAGTACTTC. It yields the protein CASSFRETQYF.

The genes are TRBV6-5 and TRBJ1-3; 8 nucleotides align to TRBD1. CDR3 length: 15 amino acids. Unmatched junction bases numbered 8, after V lost 6 bases and J lost 4 bases. The germline gives CDR1 MNHEY, CDR2 SVGAGI. The CDR3 DNA follows: TGTGCCAGCAGCCCGGACAGGGCGCAGGGAAACACCATATATTTT. The encoded protein is CASSPDRAQGNTIYF.

V gene TRBV19 combines with J gene TRBJ2-1; D is ambiguous. V was cut by 4 bases and J by 10 bases, with 17 bases left in between. Germline V lookup: CDR1 LNHDA, CDR2 SQIVND (reference sequence). The CDR3 spans 14 residues. CDR3 sequence (DNA): TGTGCCAGTAGTACCGGGTCGGGTAAGTGGGAGCAGTTCTTC. It is translated as CASSTGSGKWEQFF. Looking up the rest from reference TRBV19 and TRBJ2-1 gives the full variable domain: DGGITQSPKYLFRKEGQNVTLSCEQNLNHDAMYWYRQDPGQGLRLIYYSQIVNDFQKGDIAEGYSVSREKKESFPLTVTSAQKNPTAFYLCASSTGSGKWEQFFGPGTRLTVL.

The chain uses TRBV2 and TRBJ1-4; tentatively, D is TRBD1 (6 bases). Germline V gives CDR1 SNHLY, CDR2 FYNNEI. V lost 7 bases to trimming and J lost 0 bases, with 27 bases between them. The CDR3 consists of 20 residues. The CDR3 is CASTKVPQGRLSSTNEKLFF. DNA of the CDR3: TGTGCCAGCACTAAAGTCCCCCAGGGGCGCTTATCTTCAACTAATGAAAAACTGTTTTTT.

Worth noting for this clone: Other DNA sequences in the same sample also yield this CDR3. The V and J genes are TRBV11-3 and TRBJ2-3; D is possibly TRBD1 (6 bases). CDR3 size: 15 residues. V was shortened by 6 bases and J by 0 bases, with 13 bases between the two germline ends. The germline gives CDR1 SGHNT, CDR2 YENEEA. Here the CDR3 DNA reads TGTGCCAGCAGTGTGGGTGGGACAAGCACAGATACGCAGTATTTT. As protein: CASSVGGTSTDTQYF.

As concerns this clone: Other nucleotide sequences from this sample produce the same CDR3. CDR3 amino acids: CASSLGDRGPGELFF. The DNA for the CDR3 is TGTGCCAGCAGCCTAGGCGACAGGGGGCCCGGGGAGCTGTTTTTT. The chain carries TRBV5-8 and TRBJ2-2, with 10 bases identical to TRBD1. The CDR3 consists of 15 residues. Germline CDR1 is SGHTS and CDR2 is YDEGEE. The V segment lost 4 bases and the J segment 6 bases; nucleotides outside the gene matches: 6. The full variable domain, in which reference TRBV5-8 and TRBJ2-2 provide the parts outside the CDR3, is EAGVTQSPTHLIKTRGQQATLRCSPISGHTSVYWYQQALGLGLQFLLWYDEGEERNRGNFPPRFSGRQFPNYSSELNVNALELEDSALYLCASSLGDRGPGELFFGEGSRLTVL.

The J gene is TRBJ2-7, the V gene TRBV4-3; D might be TRBD1 (5 bases). This CDR3 contains 18 residues. The V end lost 0 bases, the J end lost 5 bases, and 23 bases lay between the germline ends. Germline lookup yields CDR1 LGHNA and CDR2 YSLEER. The DNA for the CDR3 is TGCGCCAGCAGCCAAGATGTCGCGGAACGGGCCAGGGTCCACGAGCAGTACTTC. As protein: CASSQDVAERARVHEQYF.

The CDR3 is CASRRVGTGVTDTQYF. The CDR3 nucleotides are TGTGCCAGTAGGCGGGTGGGGACAGGGGTTACAGATACGCAGTATTTT. V is TRBV19 and J is TRBJ2-3; TRBD1 aligns across 10 bases. V lost 6 bases and J lost 3; bases outside the gene matches: 9. The germline V gene encodes CDR1 LNHDA and CDR2 SQIVND (reference sequence). This CDR3 contains 16 residues.

This sequence joins TRBV5-4 and TRBJ2-7, with 10 bases aligning to TRBD2. CDR3 length equals 17 residues. V dropped 2 bases and J dropped 0; count of bases not matched to a gene: 8. CDR1 is SGHNT and CDR2 is YYREEE in the germline V gene (reference sequence). DNA for the CDR3: TGTGCCAGCAGCTTACGAGCGGGAGGGCCACGCTCCTACGAGCAGTACTTC. The encoded protein is CASSLRAGGPRSYEQYF.

The genes are TRBV30 and TRBJ2-3, with 8 bases lining up with TRBD2. This CDR3 is 15 amino acids long. Germline V CDR1 and CDR2: GTSNPN, SVGIG (reference sequence). J gave up 6 bases and V 4 bases, and 12 bases lay outside the gene matches. In nucleotides, the CDR3 is TGTGCCTGGACCCTGGCCGTCGGGAGGGCGGATACGCAGTATTTT. This codes for CAWTLAVGRADTQYF.

The chain recombines TRBV7-9 with TRBJ1-2; a possible D gene is TRBD1 (5 bases). The V gene's germline CDR1 is SEHNR and CDR2 FQNEAQ (reference sequence). The CDR3 length is 15 residues. V gave up 1 base and J gave up 6 bases, with 15 bases separating them. The CDR3 bases are TGTGCCAGCAGCTTAGTAAGAAGGGCAGGGCATGGCTACACCTTC. This translates into CASSLVRRAGHGYTF.

The V gene is TRBV16, the J gene TRBJ1-5; unclear D gene. Trimming took 4 bases from V and 6 from J, leaving 16 bases between them. From germline, CDR1 is KGHSY and CDR2 FQNENV. This CDR3 comprises 15 residues. CDR3: CASSPTGMGSQPQHF. CDR3 sequence (DNA): TGTGCCAGCAGCCCCACGGGCATGGGAAGTCAGCCCCAGCATTTT.

The chain joins TRBV28 to TRBJ1-1; tentative D call: TRBD1 (5 bases). Germline CDR1 MDHEN, CDR2 SYDVKM. This CDR3 is 14 amino acids long. V dropped 3 bases and J dropped 10 bases, with 18 bases sitting between them. The CDR3 DNA follows: TGTGCCAGCAGTTTGTCCAGGGCCGGATTTGGAGCTTTCTTT. It yields the protein CASSLSRAGFGAFF. The variable domain in full, with the rest retrieved from reference TRBV28 and TRBJ1-1, is DVKVTQSSRYLVKRTGEKVFLECVQDMDHENMFWYRQDPGLGLRLIYFSYDVKMKEKGDIPEGYSVSREKKERFSLILESASTNQTSMYLCASSLSRAGFGAFFGQGTRLTVV.

To note about this clone: The sample contains more than one DNA sequence encoding this CDR3. The V call is TRBV9, the J call TRBJ2-7; D is possibly TRBD1 (6 bases). Germline CDR1 is SGDLS and CDR2 is YYNGEE. The V end lost 0 bases, the J end lost 3 bases, and 10 bases lay between the germline ends. The CDR3 runs 14 residues. The DNA of the CDR3 is TGTGCCAGCAGCGTAGCAACAGGGAACTACGAGCAGTACTTC. Protein product: CASSVATGNYEQYF.